This T cell receptor beta chain was found in a study of follicular helper T cells after annual influenza vaccination. Study details: For some subjects, blood spans the 2013-2014, 2014-2015 and 2015-2016 annual vaccinations.

V lost 0 bases and J lost 0, with 8 bases in between. The CDR3 totals 15 residues. Measured with immunoSEQ multiplex PCR; TCRdb has only the in-frame clones, and not every one. The sample carries about 470 clones, 80% to 90% recorded once. Time point meaning: 2014-2015 season, pre-vaccination. Community-dwelling subjects without influenza vaccination in the prior 6 months were enrolled. Vaccine contraindications, substance abuse, HIV/AIDS, active malignancy and active illness excluded donors. This clonotype was obtained from an adult who received the influenza vaccine. The J gene is TRBJ1-1, the V gene TRBV23-1; TRBD1 might be the D (5 bases). TRBV23-1 qualifies as an ORF whose function is uncertain. The sample in question was CXCR5+ CD38+ circulating T follicular helper cells from blood, obtained on the day of influenza vaccination. The subset denotes: circulating Tfh, non-naive CD4+CXCR5+PD-1+ (ICOS+CD38+ or ICOS-CD38-). DNA for the CDR3: TGCGCCAGCAGTCAATCCCGGGGCGTGAACACTGAAGCTTTCTTT. Protein sequence: CASSQSRGVNTEAFF.